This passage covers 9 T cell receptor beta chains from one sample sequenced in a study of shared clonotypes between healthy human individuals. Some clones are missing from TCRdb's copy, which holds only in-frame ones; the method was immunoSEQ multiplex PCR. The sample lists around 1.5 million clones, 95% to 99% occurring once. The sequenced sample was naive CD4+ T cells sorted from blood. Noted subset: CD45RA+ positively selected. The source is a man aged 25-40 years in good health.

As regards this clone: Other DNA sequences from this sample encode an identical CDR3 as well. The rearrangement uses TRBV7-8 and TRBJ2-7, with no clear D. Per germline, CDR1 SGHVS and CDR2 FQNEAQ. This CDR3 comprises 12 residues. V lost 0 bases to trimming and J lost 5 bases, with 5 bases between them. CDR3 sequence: CASSLARDEQYF. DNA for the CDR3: TGTGCCAGCAGCTTAGCTCGCGACGAGCAGTACTTC.

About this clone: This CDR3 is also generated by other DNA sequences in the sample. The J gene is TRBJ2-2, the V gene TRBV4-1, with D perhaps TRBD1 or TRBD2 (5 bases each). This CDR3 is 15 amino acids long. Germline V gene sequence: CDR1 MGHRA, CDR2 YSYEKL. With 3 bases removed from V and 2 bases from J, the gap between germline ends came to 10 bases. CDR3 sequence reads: CASSHGTVNTGELFF. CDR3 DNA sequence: TGCGCCAGCAGCCATGGGACGGTAAACACCGGGGAGCTGTTTTTT.

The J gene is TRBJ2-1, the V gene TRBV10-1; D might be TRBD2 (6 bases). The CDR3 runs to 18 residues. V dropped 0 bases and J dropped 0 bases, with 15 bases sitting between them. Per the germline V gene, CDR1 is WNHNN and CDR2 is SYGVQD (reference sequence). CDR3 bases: TGCGCCAGCAGTGAGTCGATGTTGGGGACTGCCTCCTACAATGAGCAGTTCTTC. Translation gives CASSESMLGTASYNEQFF.

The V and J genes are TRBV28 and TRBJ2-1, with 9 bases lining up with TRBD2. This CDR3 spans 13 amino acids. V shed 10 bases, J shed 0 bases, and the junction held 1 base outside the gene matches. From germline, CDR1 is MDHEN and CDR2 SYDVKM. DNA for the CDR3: TGTGCCACTAGCGGGACCTCCTACAATGAGCAGTTCTTC. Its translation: CATSGTSYNEQFF.

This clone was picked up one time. Written as DNA, the CDR3 is TGTGCCAGCAGCTTGACAGGAACTACGGAAGCTTTCTTT. It specifies CASSLTGTTEAFF. This chain links TRBV5-8 with TRBJ1-1, with a possible D match to TRBD1 (5 bases). This CDR3 spans 13 amino acids. The germline gives CDR1 SGHTS, CDR2 YDEGEE. V was cut by 1 base and J by 8 bases, with 12 bases left in between.

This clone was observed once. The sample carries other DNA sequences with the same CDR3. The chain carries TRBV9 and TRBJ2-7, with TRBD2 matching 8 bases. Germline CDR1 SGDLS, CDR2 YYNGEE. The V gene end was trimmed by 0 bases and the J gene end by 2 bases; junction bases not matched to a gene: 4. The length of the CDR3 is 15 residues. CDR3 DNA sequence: TGTGCCAGCAGCGTAGACTTAGCGGGGACCTACGAGCAGTACTTC. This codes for CASSVDLAGTYEQYF.

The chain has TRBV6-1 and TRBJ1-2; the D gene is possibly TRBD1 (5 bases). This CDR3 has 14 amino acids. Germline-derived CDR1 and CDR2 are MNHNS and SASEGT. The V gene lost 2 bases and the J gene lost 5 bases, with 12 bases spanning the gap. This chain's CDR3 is CASSESPGIYGYTF. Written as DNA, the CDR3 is TGTGCCAGCAGTGAATCTCCAGGGATTTATGGCTACACCTTC.

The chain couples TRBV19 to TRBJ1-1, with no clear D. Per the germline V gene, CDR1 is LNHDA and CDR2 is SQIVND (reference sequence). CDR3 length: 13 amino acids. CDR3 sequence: CAVIDAANTEAFF. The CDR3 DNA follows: TGTGCTGTGATAGACGCGGCGAACACTGAAGCTTTCTTT.

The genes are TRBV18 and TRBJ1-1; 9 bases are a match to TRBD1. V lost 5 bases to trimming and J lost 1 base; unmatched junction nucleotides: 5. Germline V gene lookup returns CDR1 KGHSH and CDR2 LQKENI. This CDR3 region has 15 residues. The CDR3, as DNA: TGTGCCAGCTCAACAGCGGGACAGGGGAACACTGAAGCTTTCTTT. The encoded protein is CASSTAGQGNTEAFF.